This T cell receptor beta chain was recovered during a study of patients and donors after allogeneic stem cell transplantation. Trimming at V came to 4 bases and at J to 2 bases, leaving 10 bases not matched to a gene. Germline CDR1 and CDR2: SGHRS and YFSETQ. This CDR3 spans 19 amino acids. The table lists this clonotype with a few counts. TCRdb re-called the RT-PCR reads through MiXCR, storing one row per CDR3 protein. The sample records 57,000 or so distinct CDR3 sequences, 10% to 15% being singletons. V and J are TRBV5-1 and TRBJ2-6; 12 nucleotides match TRBD1. The sample comprised blood, either unsorted or a sorted T cell fraction (not recorded which). The TCR originated in a human donor who was either an allogeneic HSCT recipient or a stem cell or donor lymphocyte infusion donor (not recorded which). It is not recorded whose cells these are; they may come from a transplant donor. The CDR3 bases are TGCGCCAGCAGCGCCGGGACAGGGGGCGGGATCGCTGGGGCCAACGTCCTGACTTTC. Amino acid sequence: CASSAGTGGGIAGANVLTF.